These T cell receptor beta chains were read from a single sample in a study of cytomegalovirus exposure and HLA in healthy donors. Sequencing used immunoSEQ multiplex PCR; TCRdb keeps in-frame clones, though not all of them. The data contain about 210,000 clones, roughly 79% of them singletons. Sequenced input: PBMCs. The origin of the receptors is a male donor in good health and CMV-seronegative. Both conserved end residues are part of each CDR3. The D gene is left open where the match is weak. Clone size appears in some rows only: once, few, many, or a class for an expanded clone.

TRBV9	TRBJ2-1	TRBD1	NA	CASSGTSGQFNEQFF	TGTGCCAGCAGCGGAACCTCGGGACAGTTCAATGAGCAGTTCTTC
TRBV5-4	TRBJ1-2	TRBD1	NA	CASSLARTGRYGYTF	TGTGCCAGCAGCTTGGCTAGGACAGGGCGGTATGGCTACACCTTC
TRBV6-1	TRBJ2-7	NA	NA	CASSEGRYEQYF	TGTGCCAGCAGTGAGGGCCGGTACGAGCAGTACTTC
TRBV7-8	TRBJ1-5	NA	NA	CASSLGGASNQPQHF	TGTGCCAGCAGCTTAGGTGGGGCTAGCAATCAGCCCCAGCATTTT
TRBV25-1	TRBJ2-7	NA	NA	CASRRDGAYEQYF	TGTGCCAGCCGTCGTGACGGGGCCTACGAGCAGTACTTC
TRBV5-1	TRBJ2-7	NA	NA	CASSQGGAYEQYF	TGCGCCAGCAGCCAAGGGGGAGCCTACGAGCAGTACTTC
TRBV6-1	TRBJ1-1	NA	NA	CASAEVVNTEAFF	TGTGCCAGCGCAGAGGTTGTGAACACTGAAGCTTTCTTT
TRBV2	TRBJ1-1	NA	NA	CASSASRNTEAFF	TGTGCCAGCAGTGCCTCGAGGAACACTGAAGCTTTCTTT
TRBV27	TRBJ2-1	TRBD2	NA	CASSLAGAYNEQFF	TGTGCCAGCAGTTTAGCGGGAGCCTACAATGAGCAGTTCTTC
TRBV5-4	TRBJ2-7	NA	NA	CASSGIGDEGSYEQYF	TGTGCCAGCAGCGGCATCGGGGATGAGGGCTCCTACGAGCAGTACTTC
TRBV7-9	TRBJ1-3	NA	once	CASSLPTTARGSGNTIYF	TGTGCCAGCAGTTTACCCACGACAGCCAGGGGCTCTGGAAACACCATATATTTT
TRBV6-5	TRBJ1-5	NA	NA	CASSRTVNQPQHF	TGTGCCAGCAGCCGGACAGTAAATCAGCCCCAGCATTTT
TRBV5-6	TRBJ2-3	NA	NA	CASSFLDTQYF	TGTGCCAGCAGCTTCTTAGATACGCAGTATTTT
TRBV12-5	TRBJ2-7	NA	NA	CASGLDLSYEQYF	TGTGCTAGTGGTTTGGACTTATCCTACGAGCAGTACTTC
TRBV5-8	TRBJ1-2	NA	NA	CASSLTGPIGYGYTF	TGTGCCAGCAGCTTGACAGGGCCCATAGGCTATGGCTACACCTTC
TRBV11-3	TRBJ2-7	TRBD2	once	CASSLGVAGVSYEQYF	TGTGCCAGCAGCTTAGGTGTAGCGGGGGTATCCTACGAGCAGTACTTC
TRBV11-2	TRBJ2-7	TRBD2	NA	CASSLSGGGGEQYF	TGTGCCAGCAGCCTTAGCGGGGGGGGTGGGGAGCAGTACTTC
TRBV6-4	TRBJ2-2	NA	few	CASSPDGETGELFF	TGTGCCAGCTCCCCGGACGGGGAGACCGGGGAGCTGTTTTTT
TRBV9	TRBJ2-3	NA	NA	CASSVGTGYTDTQYF	TGTGCCAGCAGCGTAGGGACGGGGTACACAGATACGCAGTATTTT
TRBV7-3	TRBJ2-5	TRBD1	NA	CASSLAGGGETQYF	TGTGCCAGCAGCTTAGCAGGGGGCGGGGAGACCCAGTACTTC
TRBV4-2	TRBJ2-1	NA	NA	CASSQADNEQFF	TGTGCCAGCAGCCAGGCGGACAATGAGCAGTTCTTC
TRBV6-1	TRBJ1-2	TRBD1	NA	CASSVLKGAGYGYTF	TGTGCCAGCAGTGTACTTAAGGGGGCTGGTTATGGCTACACCTTC
TRBV7-2	TRBJ2-3	NA	few	CASSLGRGTDTQYF	TGTGCCAGCAGCTTAGGCAGGGGAACAGATACGCAGTATTTT
TRBV7-9	TRBJ1-4	TRBD1	once	CASSLEQGDEKLFF	TGTGCCAGCAGCTTAGAGCAGGGGGATGAAAAACTGTTTTTT
TRBV10-1	TRBJ1-6	NA	NA	CASVARQSSYNSPLHF	TGCGCCAGCGTAGCTCGTCAAAGCTCCTATAATTCACCCCTCCACTTT
TRBV7-9	TRBJ1-5	TRBD1	few	CASSLALGTASNQPQHF	TGTGCCAGCAGCTTAGCTTTGGGGACAGCCAGCAATCAGCCCCAGCATTTT
TRBV5-6	TRBJ2-5	NA	NA	CASSFDRQETQYF	TGTGCCAGCAGCTTCGACAGACAAGAGACCCAGTACTTC
TRBV28	TRBJ1-1	TRBD1	NA	CASRTAGTGNTEAFF	TGTGCCAGCAGGACTGCCGGGACAGGGAACACTGAAGCTTTCTTT